These 26 T cell receptor beta chains share one sample of origin, sequenced in a study of T cells in Graves' hyperthyroidism and ophthalmopathy. Amplified TCR beta CDR3 regions derived from RNA transcripts. A set of HTBI primers served as the primers for a first-round RT-PCR of the TCR CDR3. A single record per CDR3 protein comes from TCRdb applying MiXCR to the multiplex PCR reads. The sample includes about 840,000 distinct CDR3 sequences, around 39% of them seen just once. Material: blood. All receptors derive from a young man with Graves' hyperthyroidism.

The chain employs TRBV6-5 and TRBJ1-6; D is undetermined. The CDR3 has 16 residues. CDR1 is MNHEY and CDR2 is SVGAGI in the germline V gene. V was shortened by 0 bases and J by 10 bases, with 16 bases between the two germline ends. The chain's CDR3 is CASSYSVPGLGSPLHF. The CDR3 DNA sequence: TGTGCCAGCAGTTACTCGGTCCCCGGGTTAGGGTCACCCCTCCACTTT.

This clonotype has more than one count but fewer than ten. This sequence joins TRBV4-1 and TRBJ1-4; D is ambiguous. Trimming stripped 4 bases from V and 8 bases from J, with 11 bases between. CDR1 and CDR2 (germline): MGHRA, YSYEKL. The CDR3 is 13 residues long. The CDR3 DNA reads as TGCGCCAGCAGCCGGGCGACGAGAGAAAAACTGTTTTTT. It specifies CASSRATREKLFF.

The sample holds a few counts of this clonotype. The rearrangement uses TRBV19 and TRBJ2-5; D is possibly TRBD2 (5 bases). The germline V and J ends were trimmed by 6 bases and 6 bases, with 14 bases remaining between them. Germline assignment: CDR1 LNHDA and CDR2 SQIVND (reference sequence). The CDR3 runs 13 residues. In DNA form, the CDR3 reads TGTGCCAGTAGAAAAGAGGGCCGCCAGACCCAGTACTTC. It encodes CASRKEGRQTQYF. Using reference TRBV19 and TRBJ2-5 for the parts outside the CDR3, the full variable domain is DGGITQSPKYLFRKEGQNVTLSCEQNLNHDAMYWYRQDPGQGLRLIYYSQIVNDFQKGDIAEGYSVSREKKESFPLTVTSAQKNPTAFYLCASRKEGRQTQYFGPGTRLLVL.

Concerning this clonotype itself: A read error is possible here, since a much larger clone lies one base away. The rearrangement uses TRBV7-9 and TRBJ1-4, with TRBD1 identical over 7 bases. Trimming cost V 4 bases and J 6 bases; bases outside gene matches: 5. The CDR3 is 14 residues long. The germline V gene encodes CDR1 SEHNR and CDR2 FQNEAQ (reference sequence). CDR3 sequence: CASSSGTAHEKLFF. The CDR3 DNA follows: TGTGCCAGCAGCTCCGGGACAGCTCATGAAAAACTGTTTTTT.

This clonotype was counted a few times. The rearrangement uses TRBV2 and TRBJ2-1; 11 bases fit TRBD1. This CDR3 comprises 15 residues. Germline CDR1 SNHLY, CDR2 FYNNEI. The J segment lost 7 bases and the V segment lost 8 bases, leaving 10 bases of the junction unmatched. CDR3 sequence (DNA): TGTGCCAGCGGAGATGGACAGGGGGCGGCAAATGAGCAGTTCTTC. Protein: CASGDGQGAANEQFF.

V is TRBV6-5 and J is TRBJ1-1; D is unclear. V shed 0 bases and J shed 6 bases, with 8 bases lying between them. Per the germline V gene, CDR1 is MNHEY and CDR2 is SVGAGI. This CDR3 contains 13 residues. The CDR3 nucleotides are TGTGCCAGCAGTTACTCACGGGCCGCTGAAGCTTTCTTT. It yields the protein CASSYSRAAEAFF.

This clonotype was counted between two and nine times. The gene calls are TRBV6-5 and TRBJ2-6; weak D call: TRBD1 (5 bases). Trimming cost V 1 base and J 0 bases, with 13 bases left between them. The CDR3 totals 18 residues. Germline V gene lookup returns CDR1 MNHEY and CDR2 SVGAGI. The CDR3: CASSYYPLDSSGANVLTF. The CDR3 DNA is TGTGCCAGCAGTTACTATCCTCTTGACAGCTCTGGGGCCAACGTCCTGACTTTC.

The V gene is TRBV7-1, the J gene TRBJ2-6, with 7 bases matching TRBD1. TRBV7-1 is reported as an ORF; its role is uncertain. This CDR3 contains 17 residues. V lost 6 bases, J lost 3 bases, and 11 bases stayed unmatched. This CDR3 is CASRSHAQGDGANVLTF. CDR3 nucleotide sequence: TGTGCCAGCAGGTCCCACGCTCAGGGGGATGGGGCCAACGTCCTGACTTTC.

This clonotype was seen only a few times. This chain joins TRBV19 and TRBJ2-5; 7 bases align to TRBD1. With V trimmed by 8 bases and J by 4 bases, 10 bases remained unmatched. Germline values: CDR1 LNHDA, CDR2 SQIVND (reference sequence). The CDR3 runs to 14 residues. The CDR3 nucleotides are TGTGCCAGTCTCGGGACAGCCCATGGAGAGACCCAGTACTTC. Its protein is CASLGTAHGETQYF.

As regards this clonotype: A single base separates this from a much larger clone, so it may be a read error. The rearrangement links TRBV19 to TRBJ1-5; no reliable D call. The germline V gene encodes CDR1 LNHDA and CDR2 SQIVND (reference sequence). The CDR3 is made up of 15 amino acids. V lost 7 bases to trimming and J lost 0 bases, with 13 bases between them. The chain's CDR3 is CASKAASNSNQPQHF. DNA of the CDR3: TGTGCCAGTAAGGCGGCGAGCAATAGCAATCAGCCCCAGCATTTT.

The rearrangement links TRBV20-1 to TRBJ2-2, with 13 bases that match TRBD2. The ends lost 3 bases at V and 8 bases at J; junction bases unmatched: 3. The CDR3 length is 14 residues. CDR1 DFQATT and CDR2 SNEGSKA come from the germline V gene (reference sequence). DNA of the CDR3: TGCAGTGCTAGCGCGGGACTAGCGGGAGGGGAGCTGTTTTTT. Its translation is CSASAGLAGGELFF.

The CDR3 DNA reads as TGTGCCAGCACTGGACAAAACCTTGCAACTAATGAAAAACTGTTTTTT. Protein product: CASTGQNLATNEKLFF. The rearrangement uses TRBV9 and TRBJ1-4; maybe TRBD1 (5 bases). CDR1 is SGDLS and CDR2 is YYNGEE in the germline V gene. The CDR3 is 16 amino acids. With 6 bases removed from V and 0 bases from J, the gap between germline ends came to 15 bases.

This clonotype was found many times. J is TRBJ2-5 and V is TRBV7-6, with a weak D call TRBD2 (5 bases). The CDR3 has 13 residues. V shed 5 bases and J shed 4 bases, with 11 bases lying between them. Germline CDR1 is SGHVS and CDR2 is FNYEAQ. CDR3 loop: CASSEGLVETQYF. The CDR3 DNA reads as TGTGCCAGCAGCGAGGGCCTAGTAGAGACCCAGTACTTC.

The V call is TRBV2, the J call TRBJ1-2, with TRBD1 as a possible D gene (6 bases). Germline V gene data show CDR1 as SNHLY and CDR2 as FYNNEI. The CDR3 runs 15 residues. Deletions cut 3 bases from V and 4 bases from J, with 15 bases between. The CDR3 reads CASSEPGHSIYGYTF. CDR3 bases: TGTGCCAGCAGTGAGCCGGGACATTCGATCTATGGCTACACCTTC.

V usage is TRBV7-9 and J usage is TRBJ1-2, with D possibly TRBD1 on 5 matching bases. CDR3 length: 13 residues. V was trimmed by 2 bases and J by 6 bases, leaving 10 bases between them. Germline loops: CDR1 SEHNR, CDR2 FQNEAQ (reference sequence). CDR3 nucleotides: TGTGCCAGCAGCTTATCGCCGGGGCATGGCTACACCTTC. As protein: CASSLSPGHGYTF.

The chain links TRBV11-1 to TRBJ1-5; a weak D match, TRBD1 (5 bases). Trimming shortened V by 11 bases and J by 1 base, and 12 bases separated the two germline ends. This CDR3 comprises 13 residues. Looked up from germline, CDR1 is SGHAT and CDR2 is FQDESV (reference sequence). CDR3 bases: TGTGCCCGACAGCCACTGAGCAATCAGCCCCAGCATTTT. Translation gives CARQPLSNQPQHF.

The rearrangement joins TRBV12-3 or TRBV12-4 to TRBJ1-1; no reliable D call. V gave up 1 base and J gave up 8 bases, with 8 bases separating them. The CDR3 has 12 residues. CDR3 coding DNA: TGTGCCAGCAGTTTAGAACACATCGAAGCTTTCTTT. Its translation is CASSLEHIEAFF.

The chain links TRBV12-3 or TRBV12-4 to TRBJ2-7, with TRBD1 matching over 7 bases. V was pared by 8 bases and J by 5 bases, with 9 bases of the junction left unmatched. The CDR3 runs 13 residues. CDR3 nucleotide sequence: TGTGCCAGCTCGCTAGGACAGGTCGACGAGCAGTACTTC. The encoded protein is CASSLGQVDEQYF.

The chain combines TRBV12-3 or TRBV12-4 with TRBJ2-7, with 11 bases that match TRBD1. The CDR3 length is 17 residues. The V gene end was trimmed by 6 bases and the J gene end by 4 bases; junction bases not matched to a gene: 14. DNA of the CDR3: TGTGCCAGCAGCCAAAGTCGGCTCGGGACAGGGGGTTACGAGCAGTACTTC. This encodes CASSQSRLGTGGYEQYF.

This sequence joins TRBV12-3 or TRBV12-4 and TRBJ1-4, with 8 nucleotides matching TRBD1. The trim removed 6 bases at V and 7 bases at J, leaving 10 bases unmatched. The CDR3 is 15 amino acids. In DNA, the CDR3 is TGTGCCAGCAGCCAAGGGGCAGGGGGCGTTGAAAAACTGTTTTTT. Its protein is CASSQGAGGVEKLFF.

This clonotype has a count of ten or more. The CDR3 DNA sequence: TGCAGCGTTTCAGGGTACACTGAAGCTTTCTTT. Its protein is CSVSGYTEAFF. The chain is built from TRBV29-1 and TRBJ1-1; weak D call: TRBD1 (5 bases). Trimming removed 5 bases from V and 3 bases from J, with 7 bases in between. This CDR3 has 11 residues. Germline CDR1 reads SQVTM; CDR2 reads ANQGSEA.

Ten or more counts support this clonotype. V and J are TRBV7-9 and TRBJ1-5; D possibly corresponds to TRBD1 (5 bases). Germline loops: CDR1 SEHNR, CDR2 FQNEAQ (reference sequence). V lost 3 bases, J lost 2 bases, and 11 bases lay in between. This CDR3 spans 15 amino acids. CDR3: CASSFQGEGNQPQHF. CDR3 bases: TGTGCCAGCAGCTTTCAGGGAGAGGGCAATCAGCCCCAGCATTTT. Full variable domain (missing parts from reference TRBV7-9 and TRBJ1-5): DTGVSQNPRHKITKRGQNVTFRCDPISEHNRLYWYRQTLGQGPEFLTYFQNEAQLEKSRLLSDRFSAERPKGSFSTLEIQRTEQGDSAMYLCASSFQGEGNQPQHFGDGTRLSIL.

At least ten counts were recorded for this clonotype. The rearrangement uses TRBV2 and TRBJ1-3; D remains ambiguous. The germline CDR1 and CDR2 sequences are SNHLY and FYNNEI. This CDR3 has 15 amino acids. Trimming stripped 4 bases from V and 0 bases from J, with 10 bases between. CDR3 amino acids: CASSARTGSGNTIYF. DNA of the CDR3: TGTGCCAGCAGTGCCCGGACGGGCTCTGGAAACACCATATATTTT.

This clonotype was seen repeatedly, ten times or more. The V gene is TRBV20-1, the J gene TRBJ1-5; 8 bases are shared with TRBD1. The CDR3 spans 14 residues. The V and J ends lost 3 bases and 6 bases, in that order; junction bases with no gene match: 7. The germline CDR1 and CDR2 sequences are DFQATT and SNEGSKA (reference sequence). The CDR3 loop reads CSARTDRGGQPQHF. CDR3 DNA: TGCAGTGCTAGGACAGACAGGGGTGGTCAGCCCCAGCATTTT.

The chain has TRBV12-3 or TRBV12-4 and TRBJ1-1, with TRBD1 matching 8 bases. This CDR3 region has 17 residues. J was trimmed by 4 bases and V by 2 bases; bases with no gene match: 12. CDR3 region: CASSLSGQGAKLTEAFF. Written as DNA, the CDR3 is TGTGCCAGCAGTTTAAGCGGGCAGGGGGCGAAACTCACTGAAGCTTTCTTT.

The sample holds a few counts of this clonotype. V gene TRBV6-5 combines with J gene TRBJ1-1, with D uncertain. The CDR3 sequence is 13 residues long. V was clipped by 8 bases and J by 2 bases, with 12 bases between them. Germline V gene sequence: CDR1 MNHEY, CDR2 SVGAGI. The CDR3 nucleotides read TGTGCCAGCGAGGCGGACCGTAACACTGAAGCTTTCTTT. This codes for CASEADRNTEAFF.